This T cell receptor beta chain was recorded in a study of shared clonotypes between healthy human individuals (dated by TCRdb to between 2020 and 2021). As for the study more broadly: A couple of women and three men aged 18 to 49 years were included in the cohort. For each donor, CD4 naive and CD4 memory were each given three plates, CD8 naive was given two plates, and CD8 memory was given one plate. To estimate repertoire size and how much clonotype sharing occurs between individuals, the study deeply sequenced the blood TCR repertoires of several healthy adults. Libraries were prepared and TCR repertoires were sequenced by different laboratories using diverse techniques, in order to increase sequencing depth and limit assay-specific biases. Per donor, leukapheresis produced somewhere between about 0.9 and 10 billion PBMCs. What the work shows at the level of the full study, not this receptor alone: The genetic and exposure-history diversity represented was limited by the small number of donors. Compared with non-shared clonotypes, the clonotypes found in all four sorted-subset donors had higher generation probabilities. Even with the large sequencing depth, rarefaction of the sorted-subset datasets indicated that sequencing was incomplete. Sampling was restricted to blood, and TCR repertoires in tissues likely differ from the TCR repertoires found in blood. When a few donors were compared, the shared fraction of clonotypes was about 5.2% for naive CD4, approximately 3.5% for naive CD8, more than 2% for memory CD4, and 0.4% for memory CD8. Based on pairwise subsampling, the degree of clonotype sharing among donors was expected to be affected by sequencing depth. Estimated clonotype richness was generally larger for naive than for memory subsets.

Using the deep immunoSEQ assay, multiplex PCR amplified TCR CDR3 regions from genomic DNA. Extracted genomic DNA from each cell subset was spread evenly across all wells of several immunoSEQ 96-well plates, with each plate serving as a replicate. For sorted subsets, 150 to 250 ng genomic DNA, equal to tens of thousands of T cell genomes, was loaded into each replicate PCR. Purified libraries were quantified with a Qubit 3.0 fluorometer, sized on a Bioanalyzer 2100, and re-quantified with the KAPA Library Quantification kit. A separate single-read 150-cycle Illumina NextSeq 550 flow cell was used to sequence each immunoSEQ 96-well plate. In the source study's methods: Because the immunoSEQ output included only junctional sequences and no quality scores, the filtering could not be the same as the filtering used for full-length reads. To assign V/J genes and CDR3, sequences were annotated against IMGT germline references using PyIR, a Python wrapper for IgBLAST v1.9. Reads were filtered out if the reads had weak V/J assignments (E-value above 1e-6), no CDR3, stop codons, out-of-frame junctions, or ambiguous translated residues. V3J clonotypes were defined by identical inferred V gene, J gene, and CDR3 amino acid sequence. Percentage overlap between repertoires was computed as shared unique clonotypes divided by the size of the smaller repertoire. Repertoire richness was assessed with RTK rarefaction, the Chao1 estimator, and Recon v2.1 estimates of unobserved clonotypes. For all TCRbeta clonotypes obtained by the gDNA method from several donors, generation probabilities were computed with OLGA. TCRdb's version of the immuneACCESS table is confined to in-frame rearrangements and falls short of the full clone set. An unresolved V gene accounts for under half of the shortfall where checked; the remainder is of unknown origin. D and trimming were read from the DNA, whereas the V and J calls and clone size are those reported in that table. Recorded for this sample are around 980,000 clones; 70% to 80% of them occurred a single time. The ten largest clones add up to roughly 0.57% of the sample.

Healthy HIV-negative adults with no recently reported acute infections or vaccinations were included as donors. Every donor was a Caucasian adult residing in Nashville, Tennessee, USA. CD4+ T cells were enriched by magnetic negative selection; naive cells were then positively selected on CD45RA, and the negative fraction formed the memory subset. After blood collection by leukapheresis, PBMCs were isolated using Ficoll-Histopaque density gradient centrifugation and then cryopreserved in the vapor phase of liquid nitrogen. Analytical flow cytometry was used to check the purity and quantity of each magnetically sorted T cell population. Each sorted fraction had its genomic DNA isolated and then quantified by UV absorbance on a Nanodrop 2000c. The CDR3, cysteine through phenylalanine, is 14 amino acids long. Solely the CDR3 DNA is kept, with 42 bases framed from the first base. The germline V gene supplies CDR1 MNHNS and CDR2 SASEGT. At the junction V is shortened by 5 bases and J by 2 bases; bases outside the gene matches: 4.

This clone turned up a few times. What this receptor recognizes is not known. Per-base qualities were not stored, and no clone one base away is much larger. The sample consisted of memory CD4+ T cells from PBMCs. The intended sense of this specimen's cell subset or site label: CD45RA-negative fraction. The rearrangement combines TRBV6-1 with TRBJ2-7; 9 of the junction bases match TRBD1. The source is a man younger than 30 in good health. Some clones in this sample may be carry-over from other donors' samples. Read as DNA, the sequence is TGTGCCAGCAGTTTACGACAGGGGGCCTACGAGCAGTACTTC. Protein translation: CASSLRQGAYEQYF.